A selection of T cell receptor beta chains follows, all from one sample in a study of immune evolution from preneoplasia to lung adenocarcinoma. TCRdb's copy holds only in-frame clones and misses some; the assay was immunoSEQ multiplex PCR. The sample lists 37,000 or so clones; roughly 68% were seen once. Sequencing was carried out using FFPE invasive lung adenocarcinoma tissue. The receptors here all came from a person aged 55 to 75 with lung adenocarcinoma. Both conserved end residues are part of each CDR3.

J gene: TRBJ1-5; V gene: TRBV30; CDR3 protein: CAWSVDSNQPQHF
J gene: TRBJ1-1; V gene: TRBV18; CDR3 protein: CASSPGQLNEAFF
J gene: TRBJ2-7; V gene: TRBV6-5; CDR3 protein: CASSRPGVPYEQYF
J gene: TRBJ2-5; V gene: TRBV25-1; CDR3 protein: CASSNPGTGKETQYF
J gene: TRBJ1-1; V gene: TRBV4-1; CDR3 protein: CASSQDQGGDTEAFF
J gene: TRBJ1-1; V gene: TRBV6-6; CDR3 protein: CASSYSTTEAFF
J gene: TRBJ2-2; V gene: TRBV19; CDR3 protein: CASSTKTGELFF
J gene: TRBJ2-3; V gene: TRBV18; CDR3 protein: CASSPLGGTTDTQYF
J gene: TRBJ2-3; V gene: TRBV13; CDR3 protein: CASSAGLAGGPPHTQYF
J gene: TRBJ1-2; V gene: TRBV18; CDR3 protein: CASSPATGPRIYGYTF
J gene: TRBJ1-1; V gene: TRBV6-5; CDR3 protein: CASRWTGNTEAFF
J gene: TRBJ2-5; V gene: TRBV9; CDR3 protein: CASSVGDRDQETQYF
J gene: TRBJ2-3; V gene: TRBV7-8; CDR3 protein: CASSSGKGTDTQYF
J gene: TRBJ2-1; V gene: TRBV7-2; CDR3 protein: CASSPKAATNEQFF
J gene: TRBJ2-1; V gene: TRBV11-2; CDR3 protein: CASSLDPSRRGEQFF
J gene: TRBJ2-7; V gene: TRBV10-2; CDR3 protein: CASRGLDGSRGEQYF
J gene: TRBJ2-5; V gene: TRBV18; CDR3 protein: CASSPFGGNQETQYF
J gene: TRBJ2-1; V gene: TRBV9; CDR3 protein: CASSVGGVYNEQFF
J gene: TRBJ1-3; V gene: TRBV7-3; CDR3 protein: CASSDTGTSGNTIYF
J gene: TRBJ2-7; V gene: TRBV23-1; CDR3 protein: CASSRTNTGYTDEQYF
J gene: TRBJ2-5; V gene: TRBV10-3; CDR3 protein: CAISEAYQETQYF
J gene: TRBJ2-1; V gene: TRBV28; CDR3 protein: CASSLWQGGTSGSEQFF